This TCR beta chain is drawn from a study of blood T cell repertoires in COVID-19. With 11 bases clipped from V and 4 bases from J, the junction kept 12 bases outside the gene matches. CDR3 length: 15 residues. Germline assignment: CDR1 KGHDR and CDR2 SFDVKD. TCRdb's table, derived via immunoSEQ multiplex PCR, lists solely in-frame clones and lacks some. The sample lists 140,000 or so clones; 65% to 85% were seen once. The sample taken for sequencing was peripheral blood. The rearrangement links TRBV24-1 to TRBJ2-3; 9 nucleotides agree with TRBD2. The clonotype was recovered from a man aged 45-65 years with active or convalescent COVID-19. The CDR3 DNA is TGTGCCAGCGGGGATAGCGGGAGAAAGGCAGATACGCAGTATTTT. Translating gives CASGDSGRKADTQYF.